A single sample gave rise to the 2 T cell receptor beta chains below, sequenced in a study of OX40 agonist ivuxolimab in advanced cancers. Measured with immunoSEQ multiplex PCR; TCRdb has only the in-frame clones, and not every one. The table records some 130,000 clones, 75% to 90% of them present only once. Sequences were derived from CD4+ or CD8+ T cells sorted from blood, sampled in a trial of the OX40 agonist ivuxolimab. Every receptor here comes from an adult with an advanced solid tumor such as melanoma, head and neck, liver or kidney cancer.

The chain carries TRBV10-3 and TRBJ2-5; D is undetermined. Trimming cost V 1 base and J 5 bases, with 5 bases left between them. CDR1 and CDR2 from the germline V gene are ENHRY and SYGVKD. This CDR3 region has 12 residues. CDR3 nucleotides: TGTGCCATCAGTGAGTTATGGGAGACCCAGTACTTC. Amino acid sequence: CAISELWETQYF.

The CDR3 protein is CSVEALGMGQFF. Written as DNA, the CDR3 is TGCAGCGTTGAGGCACTAGGTATGGGGCAGTTCTTC. The chain recombines TRBV29-1 with TRBJ2-1; possible D gene TRBD2, 5 bases. CDR1 is SQVTM and CDR2 is ANQGSEA in the germline V gene. V was clipped by 3 bases and J by 12 bases, with 15 bases between them. CDR3 length: 12 amino acids.